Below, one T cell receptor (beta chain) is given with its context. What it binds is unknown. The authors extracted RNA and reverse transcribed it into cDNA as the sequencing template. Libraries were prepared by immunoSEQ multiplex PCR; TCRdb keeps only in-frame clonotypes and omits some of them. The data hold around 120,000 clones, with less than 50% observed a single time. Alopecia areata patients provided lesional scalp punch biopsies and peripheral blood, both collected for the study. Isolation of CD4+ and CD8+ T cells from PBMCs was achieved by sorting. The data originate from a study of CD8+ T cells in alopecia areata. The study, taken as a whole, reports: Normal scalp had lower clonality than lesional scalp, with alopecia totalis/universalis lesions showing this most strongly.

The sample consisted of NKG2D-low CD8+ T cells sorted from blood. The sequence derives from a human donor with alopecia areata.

The CDR3 sequence is CASSVDRSEQFF. The CDR3 nucleotides read TGTGCCAGCAGCGTCGACAGAAGTGAGCAGTTCTTC. The chain has TRBV9 and TRBJ2-1; D possibly corresponds to TRBD1 (5 bases). V was cut by 2 bases and J by 9 bases, with 9 bases left in between. Germline V gene sequence: CDR1 SGDLS, CDR2 YYNGEE. This CDR3 region has 12 residues.